This T cell receptor (beta chain) comes out of a study of a mutant IDH1 vaccine in newly diagnosed glioma. About the study: Radiotherapy alone preceded vaccination by 4-6 weeks; alternatively, vaccination started with temozolomide cycles.

A word on this clone: Its specificity is unknown.

This CDR3 comprises 11 residues. CDR1 SQVTM and CDR2 ANQGSEA come from the germline V gene. V dropped 6 bases and J dropped 6 bases, with 12 bases sitting between them. The assay was immunoSEQ multiplex PCR, and TCRdb's table has in-frame clones only and misses some. This table holds tens of thousands of clones, less than 85% found once. Specified time point: week 5, during vaccination. Each dose delivered 300 ug of mutant IDH1 20-mer peptide subcutaneously with imiquimod. This chain connects TRBV29-1 to TRBJ2-7; D might be TRBD1 or TRBD2, each matching 5 bases. This clonotype was obtained from a woman younger than 30 with glioma. Some clones in this sample may be carry-over from other donors' samples. Sequences were derived from PBMCs, sampled from a glioma patient whose treatment included an IDH1 peptide vaccine. As DNA, the CDR3 is TGCAGCGTGGGGGACGGGGCCGAGCAGTACTTC. Translating it yields CSVGDGAEQYF.